Included here is one T cell receptor beta chain sequence, with context. Data came from immunoSEQ multiplex PCR; TCRdb stores just in-frame clones and leaves some out. The sample holds over 200,000 clones, approximately 86% seen once. The record originates from a study of blood T cell repertoires in COVID-19. Looking at the study overall: PBMCs, B-cell-depleted T cells, or T cells were the source of the cDNA or gDNA that made up the material.

Germline CDR1 SGDLS, CDR2 YYNGEE. The CDR3 runs 12 residues. Sequencing was done on a sample of peripheral blood. The gene calls are TRBV9 and TRBJ2-6; D unresolved. The origin of this receptor is a man aged 35 to 55 who had recovered from COVID-19. CDR3 DNA: TGTGCTTCGACTCCTGGGGCCAACGTCCTGACTTTC. It codes for CASTPGANVLTF.